The 14 T cell receptor beta chains listed next were all sequenced from one sample in a study of T cell repertoires in cytomegalovirus infection. These receptors are not linked to any known antigen. Via MiXCR, TCRdb re-called the reads, giving one row per CDR3 protein. The data show 57,000 or so distinct CDR3 sequences, with 33% seen just once and roughly two thirds held by the top ten. The sample was PBMCs, sequenced either directly or after in vitro stimulation (not recorded which). These TCRs come from a human donor in good health (CMV status not recorded). Some clones in this sample may be carry-over from other donors' samples.

The rearrangement joins TRBV7-9 to TRBJ2-5; D ambiguous. The V gene's germline CDR1 is SEHNR and CDR2 FQNEAQ (reference sequence). This CDR3 region has 13 residues. Trimming removed 3 bases at V and 6 bases at J, with 11 bases between. CDR3 sequence reads: CASSFGPEQTQYF. The CDR3 DNA reads as TGTGCCAGCAGCTTCGGCCCCGAGCAGACCCAGTACTTC.

This chain joins TRBV20-1 and TRBJ2-7; 8 bases fit TRBD1. The CDR3 contains 13 residues. V was pared by 6 bases and J by 5 bases, with 9 bases of the junction left unmatched. Germline V gene lookup returns CDR1 DFQATT and CDR2 SNEGSKA (reference sequence). The CDR3 nucleotides read TGCAGTGCCCCCCCGACAGGGGCGGACGAGCAGTACTTC. It specifies CSAPPTGADEQYF.

The rearrangement joins TRBV7-9 to TRBJ1-2; 7 bases are a match to TRBD1. The CDR3 has 17 amino acids. Trimming at V came to 5 bases and at J to 0 bases, leaving 12 bases not matched to a gene. Germline lookup yields CDR1 SEHNR and CDR2 FQNEAQ (reference sequence). The CDR3 region has the DNA TGTGCCAGCAGCACAATACAGGGGACGGAAGCTAACTATGGCTACACCTTC. Translated: CASSTIQGTEANYGYTF.

The V gene is TRBV2, the J gene TRBJ2-5; D not resolved. This CDR3 has 11 residues. The V end lost 6 bases, the J end lost 5 bases, and 7 bases lay between the germline ends. Germline CDR1 is SNHLY and CDR2 is FYNNEI. This chain's CDR3 is CASRGEETQYF. The CDR3 DNA follows: TGTGCCAGCAGAGGCGAGGAGACCCAGTACTTC.

The chain employs TRBV12-3 or TRBV12-4 and TRBJ1-2; D is undetermined. Trimming removed 5 bases at V and 4 bases at J, with 17 bases between. This CDR3 comprises 15 residues. The CDR3 DNA sequence: TGTGCCAGCAGTCCCCCCGGACCTTTGGTCTATGGCTACACCTTC. Translating gives CASSPPGPLVYGYTF.

The chain carries TRBV27 and TRBJ1-6, with D hard to call. Germline assignment: CDR1 MNHEY and CDR2 SMNVEV (reference sequence). Trimming cost V 3 bases and J 3 bases, with 12 bases left between them. CDR3 length: 16 amino acids. CDR3 protein: CASSLVPGLYNSPLHF. As DNA, the CDR3 is TGTGCCAGCAGTTTGGTGCCAGGCCTCTATAATTCACCCCTCCACTTT.

The V call is TRBV4-1, the J call TRBJ2-3; D gene unclear. The V end lost 1 base, the J end lost 5 bases, and 7 bases lay between the germline ends. The CDR3 totals 13 residues. Germline values: CDR1 MGHRA, CDR2 YSYEKL. Here the CDR3 reads CASSQVPLDTQYF. The CDR3, as DNA: TGCGCCAGCAGCCAAGTTCCCCTAGATACGCAGTATTTT.

This chain links TRBV19 with TRBJ1-5, with D possibly matching TRBD1 (5 bases). Germline CDR1 and CDR2: LNHDA and SQIVND (reference sequence). This CDR3 is 13 amino acids long. V was pared by 4 bases and J by 7 bases, with 11 bases between. CDR3 protein: CASSTRGEQPQHF. Here the CDR3 DNA reads TGTGCCAGTAGTACCCGGGGGGAACAGCCCCAGCATTTT.

This CDR3 is CSAGEGQGDGQPQHF. As DNA, the CDR3 is TGCAGTGCTGGGGAGGGACAGGGGGATGGTCAGCCCCAGCATTTT. V and J are TRBV20-1 and TRBJ1-5, with 11 bases that match TRBD1. The CDR3 extends over 15 amino acids. V shed 5 bases, J shed 6 bases, and the junction held 9 bases outside the gene matches. Looked up from germline, CDR1 is DFQATT and CDR2 is SNEGSKA (reference sequence).

This clonotype came up many times. The chain uses TRBV7-9 and TRBJ1-1, with D unclear. Looked up from germline, CDR1 is SEHNR and CDR2 is FQNEAQ (reference sequence). This CDR3 spans 14 amino acids. Deletions cut 2 bases from V and 4 bases from J, with 11 bases between. Here the CDR3 reads CASSLRAVGTEAFF. The CDR3 DNA follows: TGTGCCAGCAGCTTACGGGCCGTAGGCACTGAAGCTTTCTTT.

This clonotype was counted ten times or more. This sequence joins TRBV6-5 and TRBJ2-1, with a tentative D call TRBD1 (5 bases). CDR3 size: 16 residues. V shed 2 bases and J shed 0 bases, with 11 bases lying between them. Germline V gives CDR1 MNHEY, CDR2 SVGAGI. CDR3 sequence (DNA): TGTGCCAGCAGTTACGAGTACAGGTACTCCTACAATGAGCAGTTCTTC. It codes for CASSYEYRYSYNEQFF.

The sample holds a few counts of this clonotype. The chain joins TRBV4-3 to TRBJ2-1, with 9 bases lining up with TRBD2. In germline, CDR1 is LGHNA, CDR2 YSLEER. The length of the CDR3 is 15 residues. V trimming: 0 bases; J trimming: 10 bases; junction bases outside the gene matches: 7. The CDR3 region is CASSQDSGTSREQFF. The CDR3 nucleotides are TGCGCCAGCAGCCAAGATAGCGGGACTAGCAGAGAGCAGTTCTTC.

V gene TRBV2 combines with J gene TRBJ2-1, with D hard to call. This CDR3 is built from 15 residues. Germline CDR1 SNHLY, CDR2 FYNNEI. Trimming removed 0 bases at V and 10 bases at J, with 16 bases between. CDR3 in DNA: TGTGCCAGCAGTGAAGCGTACGGACGGCCTGGGGAGCAGTTCTTC. Amino acid sequence: CASSEAYGRPGEQFF.

The V gene is TRBV6-5, the J gene TRBJ1-6; no reliable D call. CDR3 length equals 17 residues. V dropped 2 bases and J dropped 8 bases, with 19 bases sitting between them. Germline V gene lookup returns CDR1 MNHEY and CDR2 SVGAGI. CDR3 sequence: CASSYPRGGLLDSPLHF. The DNA for the CDR3 is TGTGCCAGCAGTTACCCTCGGGGAGGGCTCCTGGATTCACCCCTCCACTTT.